This T cell receptor beta chain was documented in a study of T cells after yellow fever vaccination. Study results and limitations: Weaker overall, the secondary response nonetheless peaked faster (day 5 versus 15). Reappearance after the booster was observed for most primary-vaccination clones (roughly 96% CD4, about 90% CD8).

V dropped 10 bases and J dropped 5; count of bases not matched to a gene: 14. The CDR3 covers 15 residues. Germline V lookup: CDR1 MNHEY, CDR2 SVGEGT. TCRdb re-analysed the 5' RACE reads in MiXCR, keeping a single row per CDR3 protein. The profile shows under 400,000 distinct CDR3 sequences, under 15% of them singletons. With regard to this clonotype: Its antigen remains unidentified.

The chain joins TRBV6-2 or TRBV6-3 to TRBJ2-1; 7 bases are shared with TRBD1. The origin of this receptor is a man between 18 and 29 years old who received the YFV17D yellow fever vaccine. Sequenced here: CD4+ T cells sorted from PBMCs, sampled 15 days after the yellow fever booster vaccination. The CDR3 is CATLDTGVGDNEQFF. Here the CDR3 DNA reads TGTGCCACTCTCGATACAGGGGTCGGTGACAATGAGCAGTTCTTC.